This TCR beta chain stems from a study of cytomegalovirus exposure and HLA in healthy donors. The V and J ends lost 6 bases and 3 bases respectively, with 8 bases between them. This CDR3 has 11 amino acids. In germline, CDR1 is GTSNPN, CDR2 SVGIG (reference sequence). Profiled with immunoSEQ multiplex PCR; TCRdb holds only in-frame clones, not every one. Altogether 120,000 or so clones are present, about 91% being singletons, with the ten largest covering about 1%. Material for sequencing was PBMCs. The clonotype comes from a young woman in good health and CMV-seronegative. The chain joins TRBV30 to TRBJ1-1; D is perhaps TRBD1 (5 bases). CDR3 DNA sequence: TGTGCCTGTAAGGGGTACACTGAAGCTTTCTTT. It is translated as CACKGYTEAFF.